The clone carrying this T cell receptor beta chain was detected only a few times. Its antigen is unknown. Individual cDNA molecules were tagged with unique molecular identifiers, the study reported. MiXCR was run by TCRdb on the 5' RACE reads, yielding one entry per CDR3 protein. The table has 35,000 to 40,000 distinct CDR3 sequences, under 6.5% seen once. The record originates from a study of early T cells in non-severe SARS-CoV-2 infection. Study conclusions and caveats: Anti-spike CD8 specificities were favored by VDJdb matching, whose results missed private and CD4 specificities.

Germline CDR1 reads SGHTA; CDR2 reads FQGNSA. V shed 3 bases and J 2 bases; nucleotides not matched to a gene: 14. This CDR3 spans 21 amino acids. This chain links TRBV7-2 with TRBJ2-2; the match to TRBD2 covers 14 bases. Source material: whole blood. This clonotype was sampled from an adult who was a healthcare worker with PCR-confirmed SARS-CoV-2 infection or an uninfected control (not recorded which). CDR3 region: CASSFRVGLAGGSINTGELFF. The CDR3, as DNA: TGTGCCAGCAGCTTCCGTGTTGGACTAGCGGGGGGCTCGATAAACACCGGGGAGCTGTTTTTT.